This TCR beta chain was captured by sequencing in a study of a mutant IDH1 vaccine in newly diagnosed glioma. At the level of the study: V12 fell at week 35 and V13, the study end, at week 47. Findings and limits, study-wide: Top peripheral T cell clonotype shifts appeared unrelated to pseudoprogression.

Here immunoSEQ multiplex PCR was the method, and the copy in TCRdb shows in-frame clones only, minus some. The sample includes tens of thousands of clones, roughly four fifths of them seen just once. V trimming: 4 bases; J trimming: 2 bases; junction bases outside the gene matches: 3. Germline assignment: CDR1 SGDLS and CDR2 YYNGEE. This CDR3 spans 14 amino acids. Time point meaning: week 35, safety follow-up. What each vaccine dose contained was 300 ug of mutant IDH1 20-mer peptide, accompanied by topical imiquimod. This clone is labeled as medium-sized. Its specificity is not known. This sample comprised PBMCs, obtained from a glioma patient whose treatment included an IDH1 peptide vaccine. V is TRBV9 and J is TRBJ1-5, with TRBD1 matching over 7 bases. The receptor was derived from a man aged 50 or older with glioma. CDR3 protein: CASSPGQGNQPQHF. The CDR3 DNA reads as TGTGCCAGCAGCCCAGGACAGGGCAATCAGCCCCAGCATTTT.